These 5 T cell receptor beta chains originate from one sample sequenced in a study of radiotherapy plus CTLA-4 blockade in lung cancer. Libraries were prepared by immunoSEQ multiplex PCR; TCRdb keeps only in-frame clonotypes and omits some of them. The sample includes about 120,000 clones, just under 90% of them seen just once. Sequenced here: peripheral blood, sampled from a patient treated with radiotherapy plus ipilimumab. The receptor set was obtained from a human donor with non-small cell lung cancer that progressed on radiotherapy plus ipilimumab.

J is TRBJ2-1 and V is TRBV10-3; D call uncertain. CDR3 size: 12 residues. V was trimmed by 3 bases and J by 4 bases, leaving 4 bases between them. Germline loops: CDR1 ENHRY, CDR2 SYGVKD. The DNA of the CDR3 is TGTGCCATCAGTGAAAATTACAATGAGCAGTTCTTC. This sequence encodes CAISENYNEQFF.

This sequence joins TRBV2 and TRBJ2-3; D gene ambiguous. The length of the CDR3 is 11 residues. Trimming cost V 8 bases and J 7 bases, with 10 bases left between them. The germline gives CDR1 SNHLY, CDR2 FYNNEI. The CDR3 DNA sequence: TGTGCCAGCGGTCAAGGGAATACGCAGTATTTT. Protein product: CASGQGNTQYF.

The chain uses TRBV19 and TRBJ2-3, with no clear D. This CDR3 spans 15 amino acids. The V gene's germline CDR1 is LNHDA and CDR2 SQIVND (reference sequence). V was pared by 5 bases and J by 5 bases, with 17 bases between. CDR3 sequence reads: CASSPHESGRDTQYF. The CDR3 nucleotides are TGTGCCAGTAGTCCACACGAGTCAGGACGAGATACGCAGTATTTT.

V gene TRBV6-1 combines with J gene TRBJ2-7; 10 bases agree with TRBD1. The V segment lost 4 bases and the J segment 7 bases; nucleotides outside the gene matches: 7. The CDR3 spans 14 residues. Germline V gene sequence: CDR1 MNHNS, CDR2 SASEGT. The CDR3 reads CASSATGQGMEQYF. The DNA for the CDR3 is TGTGCCAGCAGTGCGACGGGACAGGGGATGGAGCAGTACTTC.

This sequence joins TRBV30 and TRBJ1-1; TRBD1 is a possible D gene (5 bases). The CDR3 runs to 13 residues. Germline lookup yields CDR1 GTSNPN and CDR2 SVGIG (reference sequence). Trimming took off 5 bases at V and 6 bases at J, with 16 bases between the two ends. CDR3 nucleotide sequence: TGTGCCTGGTCTCTCCGGGGGACGGCTGAAGCTTTCTTT. Protein: CAWSLRGTAEAFF.